Presented here are 29 T cell receptor beta chains from one specimen sequenced in a study of STAT3 mutations in large granular lymphocyte leukemia. Study results and limitations: In T-cell large granular lymphocyte leukemia, about half of patients showed multiple immunodominant subclonotypes.

The data were produced by immunoSEQ multiplex PCR, yet TCRdb's version contains in-frame clones alone and is incomplete. The table shows 3,100 or so clones, with under 70% occurring only once. The antigens of these receptors remain unknown. The sequenced material came from peripheral blood mononuclear cells. The receptors derive from a woman aged 40-49 years with T-cell large granular lymphocyte leukemia. Some clones in this sample may be carry-over from other donors' samples.

This clone appeared a few times. The V call is TRBV10-1, the J call TRBJ1-4; no definite D call. Looked up from germline, CDR1 is WNHNN and CDR2 is SYGVQD (reference sequence). The ends were cut back, 7 bases at V and 5 bases at J, with 26 bases in the middle. The CDR3 has 18 residues. CDR3 nucleotides: TGCGCCAGCACCTCGTCGCATTGGACTCACGAGAGCAATGAAAAACTGTTTTTT. This encodes CASTSSHWTHESNEKLFF.

The chain is built from TRBV5-1 and TRBJ2-7; D remains unclear. Trimming cost V 0 bases and J 6 bases, with 16 bases left between them. Germline values: CDR1 SGHRS, CDR2 YFSETQ. The CDR3 has 15 amino acids. In DNA, the CDR3 is TGCGCCAGCAGCTTGGAGCAGGCGCGACCGGGCGAGCAGTACTTC. Translated, it gives CASSLEQARPGEQYF.

The chain carries TRBV7-9 and TRBJ1-2; tentative D call: TRBD1 (5 bases). Trimming took off 2 bases at V and 4 bases at J, with 17 bases between the two ends. This CDR3 has 16 amino acids. The germline CDR1 and CDR2 sequences are SEHNR and FQNEAQ (reference sequence). CDR3 DNA: TGTGCCAGCAGCTTACCCCTCTTAGACAGCGGCTATGGCTACACCTTC. Protein: CASSLPLLDSGYGYTF.

CDR3 protein: CASSDRRPGRNTYSNQPQHF. In DNA, the CDR3 is TGTGCCAGTAGTGACCGACGTCCGGGACGGAATACGTATAGCAATCAGCCCCAGCATTTT. The J gene is TRBJ1-5, the V gene TRBV19; a weak D match, TRBD1 (5 bases). The CDR3 runs to 20 residues. V was pared by 5 bases and J by 0 bases, with 26 bases between. Germline-derived CDR1 and CDR2 are LNHDA and SQIVND (reference sequence).

The sample holds one count of this clone. The chain combines TRBV5-5 with TRBJ1-2; 7 bases align to TRBD1. CDR1 and CDR2 (germline): SGHKS, YYEKEE (reference sequence). Trimming removed 0 bases from V and 0 bases from J; junction bases left unmatched: 2. The CDR3 sequence is 15 residues long. CDR3 coding DNA: TGTGCCAGCAGCTTGGCCGGGACAGCTAACTATGGCTACACCTTC. It translates to CASSLAGTANYGYTF.

The rearrangement links TRBV5-4 to TRBJ1-2; D might be TRBD1 (6 bases). Looked up from germline, CDR1 is SGHNT and CDR2 is YYREEE (reference sequence). The ends were cut back, 2 bases at V and 8 bases at J, with 19 bases in the middle. This CDR3 has 15 amino acids. As DNA, the CDR3 is TGTGCCAGCAGCTTCTTTGGTGGGGGCGAACCCGGCTACACCTTC. Protein product: CASSFFGGGEPGYTF.

This clone has a single count. CDR3 amino acids: CASSYFSGTQGNTIYF. CDR3 coding DNA: TGTGCCAGCAGCTACTTCTCCGGGACGCAAGGAAACACCATATATTTT. The rearrangement links TRBV5-4 to TRBJ1-3; D is perhaps TRBD1 (5 bases). The V gene's germline CDR1 is SGHNT and CDR2 YYREEE (reference sequence). Trimming stripped 3 bases from V and 4 bases from J, with 17 bases between. The CDR3 length is 16 residues.

The gene calls are TRBV7-2 and TRBJ1-4, with D perhaps matching TRBD1 (5 bases). The CDR3 runs 16 residues. Germline V gene lookup returns CDR1 SGHTA and CDR2 FQGNSA. The V and J ends lost 5 bases and 6 bases respectively, with 19 bases between them. The CDR3 protein is CASSARPGTEDEKLFF. CDR3 nucleotides: TGTGCCAGCAGCGCACGACCCGGGACGGAGGATGAAAAACTGTTTTTT.

The chain uses TRBV7-2 and TRBJ2-7; a possible D gene is TRBD2 (6 bases). The CDR3 is 15 residues long. Germline CDR1 reads SGHTA; CDR2 reads FQGNSA. The V end lost 5 bases, the J end lost 6 bases, and 20 bases lay between the germline ends. DNA for the CDR3: TGTGCCAGCAGCCCCGAGGGGATAACAGCGGGCGAGCAGTACTTC. Translating gives CASSPEGITAGEQYF.

The genes are TRBV5-1 and TRBJ2-7, with D perhaps matching TRBD2 (5 bases). Trimming shortened V by 2 bases and J by 7 bases, and 16 bases separated the two germline ends. This CDR3 region has 14 residues. Germline CDR1 and CDR2: SGHRS and YFSETQ. The CDR3 loop reads CASSFSTLGREQYF. The DNA for the CDR3 is TGCGCCAGCAGCTTCAGTACGCTGGGGAGAGAGCAGTACTTC.

The chain links TRBV5-5 to TRBJ2-7; 9 bases are a match to TRBD1. CDR3 size: 16 residues. J lost 6 bases, V lost 0 bases, and 10 bases had no gene match. From germline, CDR1 is SGHKS and CDR2 YYEKEE (reference sequence). In DNA, the CDR3 is TGTGCCAGCAGCTTGGCCGTATCACAGGGGGCATTCGAGCAGTACTTC. It is translated as CASSLAVSQGAFEQYF.

The chain couples TRBV30 to TRBJ2-7, with 9 bases matching TRBD2. CDR1 is GTSNPN and CDR2 is SVGIG in the germline V gene (reference sequence). With V trimmed by 5 bases and J by 3 bases, 26 bases remained unmatched. The CDR3 consists of 20 residues. The CDR3 DNA reads as TGTGCCTGGGGCCAGGGTGAGGGAATGGCAGCGGGAGGTGCTGTCTACGAGCAGTACTTC. It codes for CAWGQGEGMAAGGAVYEQYF.

The chain combines TRBV4-3 with TRBJ1-4; the D gene is possibly TRBD1 (6 bases). The germline V gene has CDR1 LGHNA and CDR2 YSLEER. V gave up 0 bases and J gave up 4 bases, with 12 bases separating them. The CDR3 contains 16 residues. CDR3 nucleotide sequence: TGCGCCAGCAGCCAAGAGGGACGACAGGTTAATGAAAAACTGTTTTTT. It codes for CASSQEGRQVNEKLFF.

The CDR3 sequence is CASSPGQVGWNEQFF. The CDR3, as DNA: TGCGCCAGCAGCCCTGGACAGGTTGGATGGAATGAGCAGTTCTTC. The gene calls are TRBV5-1 and TRBJ2-1, with 7 bases that match TRBD1. Germline V gives CDR1 SGHRS, CDR2 YFSETQ. After removal of 4 bases from V and 7 bases from J, the junction contained 11 bases not matched to a gene. This CDR3 is 15 amino acids long.

The DNA of the CDR3 is TGTGCCAGTAATAACGGACGCACAGATACGCAGTATTTT. Its protein is CASNNGRTDTQYF. The V and J genes are TRBV19 and TRBJ2-3; D unclear. Germline CDR1 reads LNHDA; CDR2 reads SQIVND (reference sequence). Trimming took 7 bases from V and 1 from J, leaving 9 bases between them. This CDR3 is built from 13 residues.

This rearrangement joins TRBV5-1 to TRBJ1-5; D is possibly TRBD1 (6 bases). The CDR3 extends over 15 amino acids. In germline, CDR1 is SGHRS, CDR2 YFSETQ. V shed 2 bases and J shed 7 bases, with 16 bases lying between them. Here the CDR3 reads CASSLGGIEGQPQHF. The CDR3 bases are TGCGCCAGCAGCTTAGGGGGGATCGAGGGCCAGCCCCAGCATTTT.

This clone was seen a single time. The rearrangement links TRBV5-6 to TRBJ2-7; 7 bases line up with TRBD1. This CDR3 has 14 residues. In germline, CDR1 is SGHDT, CDR2 YYEEEE. Trimming at V came to 5 bases and at J to 1 base, leaving 6 bases not matched to a gene. As DNA, the CDR3 is TGTGCCAGCAGATACAGGGGATTTTCCTACGAGCAGTACTTC. Its translation: CASRYRGFSYEQYF.

The genes are TRBV18 and TRBJ1-1; D gene unclear. The germline gives CDR1 KGHSH, CDR2 LQKENI. V shed 0 bases and J shed 5 bases, with 25 bases lying between them. The CDR3 loop spans 19 amino acids. The CDR3 nucleotides read TGTGCCAGCTCACCACCGGGGTTGAGGCACCTAATCCCCGGGACTGAAGCTTTCTTT. Its protein is CASSPPGLRHLIPGTEAFF.

V and J are TRBV7-2 and TRBJ2-7; TRBD1 is a possible D gene (7 bases). This CDR3 is built from 16 residues. Trimming removed 1 base from V and 2 bases from J, with 15 bases in between. Germline assignment: CDR1 SGHTA and CDR2 FQGNSA. The chain's CDR3 is CASSLGVGRGAYEQYF. CDR3 DNA sequence: TGTGCCAGCAGCTTAGGGGTTGGCAGGGGGGCCTACGAGCAGTACTTC.

The V call is TRBV5-4, the J call TRBJ1-6; no firm D call. Germline V gene data show CDR1 as SGHNT and CDR2 as YYREEE (reference sequence). V was pared by 4 bases and J by 3 bases, with 8 bases between. CDR3 length equals 14 residues. Here the CDR3 reads CASSIGYYNSPLHF. The DNA for the CDR3 is TGTGCCAGCAGCATAGGTTACTATAATTCACCCCTCCACTTT.

CDR3 sequence: CASSPQHGNQPQHF. CDR3 in DNA: TGTGCCAGCAGCCCGCAACATGGCAATCAGCCCCAGCATTTT. This chain joins TRBV7-9 and TRBJ1-5; D unresolved. The CDR3 has 14 amino acids. CDR1 and CDR2 from the germline V gene are SEHNR and FQNEAQ (reference sequence). V lost 5 bases to trimming and J lost 2 bases, with 10 bases between them.

This clone appeared a few times. The V call is TRBV9, the J call TRBJ1-4, with D unresolved. Germline assignment: CDR1 SGDLS and CDR2 YYNGEE. V was clipped by 0 bases and J by 8 bases, with 8 bases between them. The CDR3 is 13 residues long. This CDR3 is CASSVGEPEKLFF. As DNA, the CDR3 is TGTGCCAGCAGCGTAGGGGAACCGGAAAAACTGTTTTTT.

This chain uses TRBV4-3 with TRBJ2-7; 8 bases agree with TRBD1. The V gene's germline CDR1 is LGHNA and CDR2 YSLEER. This CDR3 has 13 amino acids. Trimming removed 0 bases from V and 6 bases from J; junction bases left unmatched: 1. The chain's CDR3 is CASSQDRGLEQYF. DNA of the CDR3: TGCGCCAGCAGCCAAGACAGGGGGCTCGAGCAGTACTTC.

The chain recombines TRBV30 with TRBJ1-2; D unresolved. CDR1 and CDR2 from the germline V gene are GTSNPN and SVGIG (reference sequence). The V end lost 5 bases, the J end lost 8 bases, and 12 bases lay between the germline ends. This CDR3 spans 11 amino acids. The CDR3 bases are TGTGCCTGGGGGAGGGCGGGCGGCTACACCTTC. It encodes CAWGRAGGYTF.

The rearrangement uses TRBV6-1 and TRBJ2-7, with 12 bases identical to TRBD2. The V gene end was trimmed by 6 bases and the J gene end by 3 bases; junction bases not matched to a gene: 6. CDR1 and CDR2 from the germline V gene are MNHNS and SASEGT. The CDR3 length is 15 residues. The CDR3 protein is CASRKLAGGYYEQYF. The CDR3 DNA reads TGTGCCAGCAGAAAACTAGCGGGGGGTTACTACGAGCAGTACTTC.

The chain has TRBV29-1 and TRBJ2-7; D possibly uses TRBD1 or TRBD2 (6 bases each). The germline CDR1 and CDR2 sequences are SQVTM and ANQGSEA. CDR3 length: 13 residues. V was pared by 7 bases and J by 2 bases, with 15 bases between. The CDR3 spells CSGGAGATYEQYF. In nucleotides, the CDR3 is TGCAGCGGGGGGGCTGGAGCGACCTACGAGCAGTACTTC.

The rearrangement uses TRBV7-9 and TRBJ2-6; 9 nucleotides match TRBD1. CDR1 is SEHNR, CDR2 FQNEAQ, per germline (reference sequence). V trimming: 2 bases; J trimming: 0 bases; junction bases outside the gene matches: 8. The length of the CDR3 is 19 residues. The CDR3 spells CASSLPPGQGLSGANVLTF. The CDR3, as DNA: TGTGCCAGCAGCTTACCACCGGGACAGGGTCTCTCTGGGGCCAACGTCCTGACTTTC.

The chain carries TRBV29-1 and TRBJ2-7; D not certain. Germline-derived CDR1 and CDR2 are SQVTM and ANQGSEA. V was trimmed by 6 bases and J by 5 bases, leaving 14 bases between them. The CDR3 extends over 12 amino acids. The CDR3: CSVVHIDHEQYF. The CDR3 DNA is TGCAGCGTAGTCCATATCGACCACGAGCAGTACTTC.

This clone has a single count. The V gene is TRBV5-6, the J gene TRBJ1-2; 7 bases map to TRBD1. The CDR3 runs to 14 residues. The V segment lost 4 bases and the J segment 6 bases; nucleotides outside the gene matches: 9. Germline values: CDR1 SGHDT, CDR2 YYEEEE. Written as DNA, the CDR3 is TGTGCCAGCAGCGCGTCTCGACAGGGCGATGGCTACACCTTC. This sequence encodes CASSASRQGDGYTF.